The next 4 T cell receptor beta chains were all read from a single sample in a study of cytomegalovirus exposure and HLA in healthy donors. Using immunoSEQ multiplex PCR, the repertoire was profiled, and TCRdb retains in-frame clones only, with some absent. This table holds over 250,000 clones, approximately 86% found once. Sequencing was done on a sample of PBMCs. These receptors were taken from a woman younger than 35 in good health and CMV-seronegative.

The V gene is TRBV5-4, the J gene TRBJ2-7; 14 bases line up with TRBD2. This CDR3 has 18 amino acids. From germline, CDR1 is SGHNT and CDR2 YYREEE (reference sequence). V shed 1 base, J shed 1 base, and the junction held 7 bases outside the gene matches. The CDR3 DNA follows: TGTGCCAGCAGCTTGTGGGGACTAGCGGGAGTTGGATCCTACGAGCAGTACTTC. Amino acids: CASSLWGLAGVGSYEQYF.

The rearrangement joins TRBV7-3 to TRBJ2-3; 7 nucleotides align to TRBD2. The V gene's germline CDR1 is SGHTA and CDR2 FQGTGA. The junction had 1 base not matched to a gene; V was cut back by 1 base and J by 6 bases. The CDR3 is 13 amino acids. The CDR3 nucleotides are TGTGCCAGCAGCTTAAGGGAGGGTGATACGCAGTATTTT. As protein: CASSLREGDTQYF.

This rearrangement joins TRBV14 to TRBJ2-7, with 7 bases that match TRBD1. CDR1 and CDR2 (germline): SGHDN, FVKESK. The CDR3 spans 14 residues. Trimming cost V 5 bases and J 2 bases; bases outside gene matches: 6. This CDR3 reads CASSKRQGPYEQYF. The CDR3 nucleotides are TGTGCCAGCAGCAAAAGACAGGGCCCCTACGAGCAGTACTTC.

This chain uses TRBV4-1 with TRBJ1-5, with D perhaps TRBD1 (5 bases). Germline CDR1 is MGHRA and CDR2 is YSYEKL. This CDR3 contains 14 residues. V was cut by 5 bases and J by 6 bases, with 14 bases left in between. The CDR3 region is CASSKLTVSQPQHF. The CDR3 DNA reads as TGCGCCAGCAGCAAACTGACAGTCAGTCAGCCCCAGCATTTT.